This T cell receptor (beta chain) derives from a study of technical replicates of blood from a handful of donors. The CDR3 runs to 13 residues. CDR1 is SQVTM, CDR2 ANQGSEA, per germline. Here immunoSEQ multiplex PCR was the method, and the copy in TCRdb shows in-frame clones only, minus some. The data show about 68,000 clones, with about 97% seen just once and about 0.26% held by the top ten. The rearrangement joins TRBV29-1 to TRBJ1-1; 12 nucleotides match TRBD1. The sequence derives from a human donor in good health. The sample taken for sequencing was T cells isolated from PBMCs. CDR3 protein: CGGTGGRSTEAFF. The CDR3, as DNA: TGCGGGGGGACAGGGGGCAGGTCAACTGAAGCTTTCTTT.